The clone carrying this T cell receptor (beta chain) has just a few counts. Its antigen is currently unknown. Measured with immunoSEQ multiplex PCR; TCRdb has only the in-frame clones, and not every one. The data show fewer than 120,000 clones, 80% to 95% seen once. Trimming at V came to 3 bases and at J to 6 bases, leaving 4 bases not matched to a gene. Per the germline V gene, CDR1 is LGHNA and CDR2 is YNFKEQ. CDR3 size: 13 residues. These data come from a study of siplizumab effects on memory and regulatory T cells. Study-level points and caveats: Neither a naive nor a memory phenotype was assignable to roughly 80-95% of proliferating CD4+ or CD8+ clones. The authors mapped only a minor fraction of alloreactive clones to unstimulated subsets.

V and J are TRBV4-2 and TRBJ1-1; 7 bases line up with TRBD1. The TCR was taken from a human donor in good health. Sequencing was done on a sample of CD4+ T cells sorted from blood. The CDR3 region has the DNA TGTGCCAGCAGCCACGCAGACAGGGCTGAAGCTTTCTTT. Protein: CASSHADRAEAFF.